The 27 T cell receptor beta chains given below trace back to one sample, sequenced in a study of cytomegalovirus exposure and HLA in healthy donors. This PCR relied on a set of 60 Vbeta primers and 13 Jbeta primers. Generated by immunoSEQ multiplex PCR, the TCRdb table keeps only in-frame clones and is missing some. The sample's table shows 150,000 to 200,000 clones. Sequencing was done on a sample of PBMCs. Source of these receptors: a young woman in good health and CMV-seropositive.

The gene calls are TRBV5-1 and TRBJ2-2; maybe TRBD1 (6 bases). The V gene lost 2 bases and the J gene lost 4 bases, with 12 bases spanning the gap. The CDR3 contains 15 residues. CDR1 SGHRS and CDR2 YFSETQ come from the germline V gene. This chain's CDR3 is CASSFWGQSTGELFF. As DNA, the CDR3 is TGCGCCAGCAGCTTTTGGGGGCAAAGCACCGGGGAGCTGTTTTTT.

The chain links TRBV5-1 to TRBJ2-3; 7 nucleotides align to TRBD2. V shed 2 bases, J shed 6 bases, and the junction held 6 bases outside the gene matches. Germline V lookup: CDR1 SGHRS, CDR2 YFSETQ. This CDR3 is 14 amino acids long. The CDR3 here is CASSFLEAGDTQYF. The CDR3 DNA sequence: TGCGCCAGCAGCTTTTTAGAAGCGGGGGATACGCAGTATTTT. Full variable domain (missing parts from reference TRBV5-1 and TRBJ2-3): KAGVTQTPRYLIKTRGQQVTLSCSPISGHRSVSWYQQTPGQGLQFLFEYFSETQRNKGNFPGRFSGRQFSNSRSEMNVSTLELGDSALYLCASSFLEAGDTQYFGPGTRLTVL.

The chain couples TRBV18 to TRBJ2-7, with D perhaps matching TRBD1 (6 bases). The V end was cut by 8 bases, the J end by 4 bases, with 18 bases between. The CDR3 has 14 amino acids. Germline assignment: CDR1 KGHSH and CDR2 LQKENI. The CDR3 DNA reads TGTGCCAGCCATCGGACAGCCGGAGTTTACGAGCAGTACTTC. It codes for CASHRTAGVYEQYF.

The chain employs TRBV10-3 and TRBJ1-1; D not resolved. CDR3 length: 14 residues. Germline V gene lookup returns CDR1 ENHRY and CDR2 SYGVKD. V lost 6 bases, J lost 0 bases, and 11 bases lay in between. DNA of the CDR3: TGTGCCATCAGGAATCGAGATATGAACACTGAAGCTTTCTTT. Its translation is CAIRNRDMNTEAFF.

The genes are TRBV4-1 and TRBJ1-1; unclear D gene. Germline lookup yields CDR1 MGHRA and CDR2 YSYEKL. This CDR3 contains 15 residues. The V end was cut by 0 bases, the J end by 0 bases, with 8 bases between. The CDR3 is CASSQEAGMNTEAFF. CDR3 bases: TGCGCCAGCAGCCAAGAGGCAGGCATGAACACTGAAGCTTTCTTT.

CDR3 region: CASSMLFAGTGELFF. CDR3 nucleotides: TGTGCCAGTAGTATGTTATTTGCAGGGACCGGGGAGCTGTTTTTT. V usage is TRBV19 and J usage is TRBJ2-2, with a possible D match to TRBD1 (5 bases). V was cut by 3 bases and J by 5 bases, with 13 bases left in between. Germline V gene data show CDR1 as LNHDA and CDR2 as SQIVND (reference sequence). This CDR3 has 15 residues.

The chain recombines TRBV7-2 with TRBJ2-6; D ambiguous. Germline CDR1 is SGHTA and CDR2 is FQGNSA. The V end was cut by 1 base, the J end by 1 base, with 14 bases between. This CDR3 is 18 amino acids long. CDR3 sequence: CASSLEPRVYSGANVLTF. For the CDR3, the DNA is TGTGCCAGCAGCTTAGAACCCCGAGTCTATTCTGGGGCCAACGTCCTGACTTTC.

The gene calls are TRBV5-1 and TRBJ2-5, with 7 bases aligning to TRBD2. CDR1 is SGHRS, CDR2 YFSETQ, per germline. The CDR3 runs 13 residues. The ends lost 3 bases at V and 3 bases at J; junction bases unmatched: 2. The CDR3 nucleotides are TGCGCCAGCAGCTCGGGACTAAAAGAGACCCAGTACTTC. Its translation: CASSSGLKETQYF. Full variable domain (missing parts from reference TRBV5-1 and TRBJ2-5): KAGVTQTPRYLIKTRGQQVTLSCSPISGHRSVSWYQQTPGQGLQFLFEYFSETQRNKGNFPGRFSGRQFSNSRSEMNVSTLELGDSALYLCASSSGLKETQYFGPGTRLLVL.

This chain links TRBV4-3 with TRBJ2-2, with D maybe TRBD2 (6 bases). Per the germline V gene, CDR1 is LGHNA and CDR2 is YSLEER. This CDR3 region has 16 residues. V was cut by 0 bases and J by 1 base, with 9 bases left in between. In DNA, the CDR3 is TGCGCCAGCAGCCAAGAGTCGGGGGTGAACACCGGGGAGCTGTTTTTT. It is translated as CASSQESGVNTGELFF.

The chain links TRBV11-2 to TRBJ2-1, with a tentative D call TRBD2 (5 bases). With 7 bases removed from V and 2 bases from J, the gap between germline ends came to 9 bases. This CDR3 is 13 amino acids long. Germline values: CDR1 SGHAT, CDR2 FQNNGV. CDR3 sequence reads: CASTPGTYNEQFF. CDR3 coding DNA: TGTGCCAGCACCCCCGGGACCTACAATGAGCAGTTCTTC. Looking up the rest from reference TRBV11-2 and TRBJ2-1 gives the full variable domain: EAGVAQSPRYKIIEKRQSVAFWCNPISGHATLYWYQQILGQGPKLLIQFQNNGVVDDSQLPKDRFSAERLKGVDSTLKIQPAKLEDSAVYLCASTPGTYNEQFFGPGTRLTVL.

This chain links TRBV6-5 with TRBJ2-7, with TRBD2 matching over 9 bases. The germline CDR1 and CDR2 sequences are MNHEY and SVGAGI. V was pared by 2 bases and J by 6 bases, with 8 bases of the junction left unmatched. The CDR3 spans 15 residues. For the CDR3, the DNA is TGTGCCAGCAGTTACGTTAGCGGGGGATCATCCGAGCAGTACTTC. Translating it yields CASSYVSGGSSEQYF.

The chain combines TRBV10-2 with TRBJ1-2; TRBD1 aligns across 7 bases. Unmatched junction bases numbered 4, after V lost 5 bases and J lost 4 bases. The CDR3 sequence is 13 residues long. Germline V lookup: CDR1 WSHSY, CDR2 SAAADI. The CDR3 sequence: CASSSGQTYGYTF. In nucleotides, the CDR3 is TGCGCCAGCAGTTCGGGACAGACCTATGGCTACACCTTC.

CDR3: CASSLVGLGSNQPQHF. The DNA for the CDR3 is TGTGCCAGCAGCTTGGTGGGGCTAGGTAGCAATCAGCCCCAGCATTTT. The chain employs TRBV5-5 and TRBJ1-5; D perhaps matches TRBD1 (5 bases). The CDR3 is 16 amino acids. Trimming shortened V by 0 bases and J by 0 bases, and 10 bases separated the two germline ends. Germline V gene sequence: CDR1 SGHKS, CDR2 YYEKEE (reference sequence).

V is TRBV4-1 and J is TRBJ2-7; D may be TRBD1 (6 bases). The CDR3 extends over 16 amino acids. CDR1 and CDR2 from the germline V gene are MGHRA and YSYEKL. Trimming pared 1 base from V and 4 bases from J, leaving 17 bases between. CDR3: CASSQVVSGASYEQYF. The CDR3 DNA follows: TGCGCCAGCAGCCAAGTGGTGTCAGGGGCTTCATACGAGCAGTACTTC.

The chain carries TRBV7-6 and TRBJ1-1; 7 bases fit TRBD1. Germline lookup yields CDR1 SGHVS and CDR2 FNYEAQ. J lost 4 bases, V lost 3 bases, and 20 bases had no gene match. The CDR3 runs to 19 residues. For the CDR3, the DNA is TGTGCCAGCAGCTTCCTTAGCAGTCTGAAAACAGGGGTTGCCACTGAAGCTTTCTTT. Protein sequence: CASSFLSSLKTGVATEAFF.

The gene calls are TRBV28 and TRBJ1-1; no clear D gene. From germline, CDR1 is MDHEN and CDR2 SYDVKM. The germline V and J ends were trimmed by 2 bases and 5 bases, with 6 bases remaining between them. This CDR3 comprises 12 residues. CDR3 region: CASSLPRTEAFF. As DNA, the CDR3 is TGTGCCAGCAGTTTACCCCGGACTGAAGCTTTCTTT.

The chain links TRBV29-1 to TRBJ2-3, with a tentative D call TRBD2 (5 bases). The germline CDR1 and CDR2 sequences are SQVTM and ANQGSEA. This CDR3 region has 14 residues. Trimming took 4 bases from V and 1 from J, leaving 12 bases between them. The CDR3 protein is CSVARALGTDTQYF. The CDR3 coding sequence is TGCAGCGTTGCGCGGGCCCTAGGCACAGATACGCAGTATTTT.

The chain couples TRBV6-1 to TRBJ1-3; D perhaps matches TRBD1 (5 bases). This CDR3 contains 16 residues. Germline CDR1 MNHNS, CDR2 SASEGT. V was clipped by 1 base and J by 7 bases, with 17 bases between them. DNA for the CDR3: TGTGCCAGCAGTGAAGTGGGGGGATCCCACGGCAACACCATATATTTT. Translating gives CASSEVGGSHGNTIYF.

V and J are TRBV13 and TRBJ2-7, with TRBD2 matching 8 bases. V lost 5 bases and J lost 3; bases outside the gene matches: 9. The CDR3 totals 15 residues. The germline V gene encodes CDR1 PRHDT and CDR2 FYEKMQ (reference sequence). CDR3 residues: CASSPRSSGIYEQYF. CDR3 coding DNA: TGTGCCAGCAGCCCCCGGAGTAGCGGGATCTACGAGCAGTACTTC.

The gene calls are TRBV2 and TRBJ2-3, with 12 positions matching TRBD2. Germline lookup yields CDR1 SNHLY and CDR2 FYNNEI. CDR3 size: 16 residues. V shed 7 bases, J shed 7 bases, and the junction held 12 bases outside the gene matches. The CDR3 DNA reads TGTGCCAGCAAATCAGTACTAGCGGGGGGTATAAATACGCAGTATTTT. This encodes CASKSVLAGGINTQYF.

The chain recombines TRBV4-1 with TRBJ1-1, with TRBD1 identical over 7 bases. The CDR3 is 16 residues long. With V trimmed by 1 base and J by 0 bases, 5 bases remained unmatched. Germline V gives CDR1 MGHRA, CDR2 YSYEKL. The CDR3 is CASSQAGGQLNTEAFF. DNA for the CDR3: TGCGCCAGCAGCCAAGCAGGGGGACAGCTGAACACTGAAGCTTTCTTT.

This chain uses TRBV5-8 with TRBJ1-5; 7 bases match TRBD1. The CDR3 consists of 15 residues. Per the germline V gene, CDR1 is SGHTS and CDR2 is YDEGEE. V was clipped by 4 bases and J by 4 bases; unmatched bases: 8. The CDR3 loop is CASSIPGQLNQPQHF. The CDR3, as DNA: TGTGCCAGCAGCATCCCGGGACAGCTTAATCAGCCCCAGCATTTT.

The chain joins TRBV7-9 to TRBJ2-3; 9 bases align to TRBD2. The CDR3 has 17 residues. J gave up 5 bases and V 0 bases, and 9 bases lay outside the gene matches. Germline V gene lookup returns CDR1 SEHNR and CDR2 FQNEAQ (reference sequence). The DNA for the CDR3 is TGTGCCAGCAGCTTAGCGGGTTATAGCGGGAGTGGAGATACGCAGTATTTT. Protein product: CASSLAGYSGSGDTQYF.

The chain couples TRBV5-1 to TRBJ2-7; 8 nucleotides agree with TRBD2. V shed 7 bases, J shed 7 bases, and the junction held 13 bases outside the gene matches. Germline V gene data show CDR1 as SGHRS and CDR2 as YFSETQ. The CDR3 totals 14 residues. CDR3 in DNA: TGCGCCAGCTCGAGAGGCGGGAGGTCCTGGGAGCAGTACTTC. Protein product: CASSRGGRSWEQYF.

The chain carries TRBV14 and TRBJ2-7; D is undetermined. The CDR3 extends over 14 amino acids. Germline CDR1 is SGHDN and CDR2 is FVKESK. Trimming removed 0 bases at V and 2 bases at J, with 8 bases between. Here the CDR3 reads CASSQDVGPYEQYF. As DNA, the CDR3 is TGTGCCAGCAGCCAAGATGTGGGCCCCTACGAGCAGTACTTC. The variable domain in full, completed from reference TRBV14 and TRBJ2-7, reads EAGVTQFPSHSVIEKGQTVTLRCDPISGHDNLYWYRRVMGKEIKFLLHFVKESKQDESGMPNNRFLAERTGGTYSTLKVQPAELEDSGVYFCASSQDVGPYEQYFGPGTRLTVT.

V is TRBV4-1 and J is TRBJ2-5, with 15 nucleotides matching TRBD2. J gave up 5 bases and V 1 base, and 5 bases lay outside the gene matches. CDR1 and CDR2 from the germline V gene are MGHRA and YSYEKL. The CDR3 is made up of 17 amino acids. This chain's CDR3 is CASSQGGTSGGLETQYF. The CDR3 nucleotides are TGCGCCAGCAGCCAAGGGGGGACTAGCGGGGGGCTTGAGACCCAGTACTTC.

The chain has TRBV30 and TRBJ1-6; 7 bases agree with TRBD1. The CDR3 has 19 amino acids. Germline lookup yields CDR1 GTSNPN and CDR2 SVGIG (reference sequence). The V and J ends lost 8 bases and 1 base, in that order; junction bases with no gene match: 20. The CDR3 coding sequence is TGTGCCCCACTACCCCCCAGGGGGAAGACCGTATCCTATAATTCACCCCTCCACTTT. Its protein is CAPLPPRGKTVSYNSPLHF.